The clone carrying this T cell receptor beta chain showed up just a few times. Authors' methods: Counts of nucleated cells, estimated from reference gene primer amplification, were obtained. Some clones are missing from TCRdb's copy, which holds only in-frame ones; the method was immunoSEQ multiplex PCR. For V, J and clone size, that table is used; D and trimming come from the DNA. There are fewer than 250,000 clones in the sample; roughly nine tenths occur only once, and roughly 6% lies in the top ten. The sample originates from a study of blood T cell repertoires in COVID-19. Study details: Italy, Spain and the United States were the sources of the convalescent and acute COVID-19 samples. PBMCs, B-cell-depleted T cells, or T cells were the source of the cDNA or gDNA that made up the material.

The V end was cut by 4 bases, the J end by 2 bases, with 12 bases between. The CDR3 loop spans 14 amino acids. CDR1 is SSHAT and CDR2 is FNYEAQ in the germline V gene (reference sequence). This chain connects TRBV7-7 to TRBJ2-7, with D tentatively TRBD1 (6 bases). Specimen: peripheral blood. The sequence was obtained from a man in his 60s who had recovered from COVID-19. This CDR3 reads CASSSDRYPYEQYF. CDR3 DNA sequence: TGTGCCAGCAGCTCCGACAGGTACCCCTACGAGCAGTACTTC.